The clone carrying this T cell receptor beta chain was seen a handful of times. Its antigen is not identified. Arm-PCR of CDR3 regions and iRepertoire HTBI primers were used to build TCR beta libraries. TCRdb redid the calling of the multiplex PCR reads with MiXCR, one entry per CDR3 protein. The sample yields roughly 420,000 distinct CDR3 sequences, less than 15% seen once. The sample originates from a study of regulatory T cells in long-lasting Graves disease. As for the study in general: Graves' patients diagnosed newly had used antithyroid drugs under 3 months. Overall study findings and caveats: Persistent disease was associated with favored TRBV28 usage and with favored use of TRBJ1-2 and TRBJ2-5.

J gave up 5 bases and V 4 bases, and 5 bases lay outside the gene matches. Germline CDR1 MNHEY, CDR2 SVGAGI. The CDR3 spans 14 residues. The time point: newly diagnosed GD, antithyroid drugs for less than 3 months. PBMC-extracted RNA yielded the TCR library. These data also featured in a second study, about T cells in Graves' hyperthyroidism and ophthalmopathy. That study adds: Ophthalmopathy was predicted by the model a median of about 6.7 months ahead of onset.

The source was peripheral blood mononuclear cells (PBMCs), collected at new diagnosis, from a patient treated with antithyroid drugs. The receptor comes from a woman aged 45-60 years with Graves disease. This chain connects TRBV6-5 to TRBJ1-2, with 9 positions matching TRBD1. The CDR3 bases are TGTGCCAGCAGTTGGACAGGGGTGGGATATGGCTACACCTTC. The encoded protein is CASSWTGVGYGYTF.